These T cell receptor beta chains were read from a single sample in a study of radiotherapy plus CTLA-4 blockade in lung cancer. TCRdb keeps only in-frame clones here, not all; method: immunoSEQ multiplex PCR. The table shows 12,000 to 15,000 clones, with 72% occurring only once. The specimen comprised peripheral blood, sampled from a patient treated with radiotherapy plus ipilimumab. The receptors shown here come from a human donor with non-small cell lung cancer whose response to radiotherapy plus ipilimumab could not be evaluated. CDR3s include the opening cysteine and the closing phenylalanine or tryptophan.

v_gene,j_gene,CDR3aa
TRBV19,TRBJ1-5,CATDLGGDQPQHF
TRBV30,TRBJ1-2,CAWMEAGNYGYTF
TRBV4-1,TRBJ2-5,CASSHSRTSGGETQYF
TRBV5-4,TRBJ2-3,CASSQMGGINTDTQYF
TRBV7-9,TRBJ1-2,CASSSLQAGGYGYTF
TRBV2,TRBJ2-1,CASRYSGGFSYNEQFF
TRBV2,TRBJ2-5,CASSERGQETQYF
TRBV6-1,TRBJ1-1,CASSYEGLSNTEAFF
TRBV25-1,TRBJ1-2,CASSAMGRMNGYTF
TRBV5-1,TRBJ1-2,CASSAETGTGIGYTF
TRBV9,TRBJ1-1,CASSPRGFTEAFF
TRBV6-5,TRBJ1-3,CASSRGSTSGNTIYF
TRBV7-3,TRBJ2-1,CASSPQGAGGANEQFF
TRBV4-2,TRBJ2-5,CASSQGPSTGQETQYF
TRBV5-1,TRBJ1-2,CASSELPGQGARGYTF
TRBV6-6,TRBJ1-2,CASSYRGRDYGYTF
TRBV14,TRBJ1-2,CASSQELLRGYTF
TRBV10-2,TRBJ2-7,CASSESRGGSSYEQYF
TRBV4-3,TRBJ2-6,CASSQEARGLSGANVLTF
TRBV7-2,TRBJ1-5,CASSLQGSQPQHF
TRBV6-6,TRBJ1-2,CASNGQGRSYGYTF
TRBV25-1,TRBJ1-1,CASSVSGTAVGTEAFF